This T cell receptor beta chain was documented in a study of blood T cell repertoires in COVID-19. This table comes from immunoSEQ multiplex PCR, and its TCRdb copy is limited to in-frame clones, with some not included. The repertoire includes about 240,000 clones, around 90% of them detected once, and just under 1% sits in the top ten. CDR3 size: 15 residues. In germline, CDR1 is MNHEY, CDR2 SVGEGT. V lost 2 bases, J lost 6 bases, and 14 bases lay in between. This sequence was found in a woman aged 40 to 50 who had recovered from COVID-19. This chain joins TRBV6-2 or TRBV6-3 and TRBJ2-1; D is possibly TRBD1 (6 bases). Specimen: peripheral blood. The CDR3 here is CASSYGGAGTNEQFF. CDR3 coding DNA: TGTGCCAGCAGTTACGGGGGCGCCGGCACCAATGAGCAGTTCTTC.